The 28 T cell receptor beta chains presented below share a single source sample, sequenced in a study of identifying expanded T cells in peripheral blood (dated by TCRdb to the late 2010s). Libraries were constructed by the immunoSEQ multiplex PCR assay. In TCRdb, the immuneACCESS table is reduced to in-frame sequences with V and J assigned. These tables do not hold every clone; where another copy was compared, an unresolved V gene accounts for under half, and the others remain unexplained. The sample table lists approximately 100,000 clones, about nine tenths of them with a count of one. Of the sample, approximately 4% falls within the top ten clones. Source material: blood. The receptors stem from a person aged 18 to 70 in good health.

The rearrangement links TRBV5-1 to TRBJ2-1; TRBD2 matches at 9 bases. J gave up 5 bases and V 1 base, and 10 bases lay outside the gene matches. Germline-derived CDR1 and CDR2 are SGHRS and YFSETQ. This CDR3 has 17 residues. DNA of the CDR3: TGCGCCAGCAGCTTGATACTGGGGACTAGCTTAAACAATGAGCAGTTCTTC. Translation: CASSLILGTSLNNEQFF.

Regarding this clone: At one end the junction does not follow the germline gene, possibly because of a read error. This chain links TRBV7-8 with TRBJ2-6, with a possible D match to TRBD2 (5 bases). Per germline, CDR1 SGHVS and CDR2 FQNEAQ. The CDR3 has 15 amino acids. This chain's CDR3 is CASSSTGLPATVLTF. CDR3 nucleotides: TGTGCCAGCAGCTCAACCGGACTGCCGGCCACCGTCCTGACTTTC.

In its sample, this clone was seen once. The chain recombines TRBV27 with TRBJ2-5, with TRBD1 matching over 7 bases. CDR1 MNHEY and CDR2 SMNVEV come from the germline V gene (reference sequence). The CDR3 is made up of 16 amino acids. With V trimmed by 2 bases and J by 1 base, 7 bases remained unmatched. Here the CDR3 reads CASSLTWGQSQETQYF. The CDR3 nucleotides are TGTGCCAGCAGTTTAACCTGGGGACAGTCCCAAGAGACCCAGTACTTC.

This clone has a single count. The CDR3 DNA follows: TGTGCCACCCTTAAAGCAGACAGGCTCGGAGGCGAGCAGTACTTC. This encodes CATLKADRLGGEQYF. This chain connects TRBV10-3 to TRBJ2-7; D is perhaps TRBD1 (6 bases). CDR3 length equals 15 residues. V was pared by 10 bases and J by 6 bases, with 25 bases between. CDR1 is ENHRY and CDR2 is SYGVKD in the germline V gene.

V is TRBV7-8 and J is TRBJ2-1; the D is unclear. This CDR3 is 15 amino acids long. CDR1 is SGHVS and CDR2 is FQNEAQ in the germline V gene. V was cut by 2 bases and J by 3 bases, with 11 bases left in between. The CDR3 spells CASSLNPYFYNEQFF. The CDR3 nucleotides read TGTGCCAGCAGCTTAAACCCGTACTTCTACAATGAGCAGTTCTTC. Full variable domain (missing parts from reference TRBV7-8 and TRBJ2-1): GAGVSQSPRYKVAKRGQDVALRCDPISGHVSLFWYQQALGQGPEFLTYFQNEAQLDKSGLPSDRFFAERPEGSVSTLKIQRTQQEDSAVYLCASSLNPYFYNEQFFGPGTRLTVL.

DNA for the CDR3: TGTGCCAGCAGCTTGGGGGGGACGAATAATCAGCCCCAGCATTTT. Translating it yields CASSLGGTNNQPQHF. The rearrangement links TRBV5-5 to TRBJ1-5; tentatively, D is TRBD1 (5 bases). Deletions cut 0 bases from V and 4 bases from J, with 11 bases between. This CDR3 comprises 15 residues. The germline gives CDR1 SGHKS, CDR2 YYEKEE (reference sequence).

The V call is TRBV15, the J call TRBJ2-3; D gene uncertain. In germline, CDR1 is LNHNV, CDR2 YYDKDF (reference sequence). The CDR3 is 16 amino acids. V was pared by 1 base and J by 0 bases, with 11 bases between. The CDR3 coding sequence is TGTGCCACCAGCAGAGGACGCGAAGGGAGCACAGATACGCAGTATTTT. Translated: CATSRGREGSTDTQYF.

The rearrangement joins TRBV5-1 to TRBJ2-3; TRBD2 matches 13 bases. The CDR3 loop spans 16 amino acids. Germline CDR1 reads SGHRS; CDR2 reads YFSETQ. The V and J ends lost 3 bases and 4 bases, in that order; junction bases with no gene match: 5. CDR3 protein: CASSYGLAGAADTQYF. In nucleotides, the CDR3 is TGCGCCAGCAGCTACGGACTAGCGGGAGCTGCAGATACGCAGTATTTT.

This chain uses TRBV7-2 with TRBJ2-5, with 9 bases lining up with TRBD1. The CDR3 loop spans 16 amino acids. Germline V gene data show CDR1 as SGHTA and CDR2 as FQGNSA. Losses at the gene ends were 3 bases for V and 6 bases for J; bases not matched to a gene: 11. In DNA form, the CDR3 reads TGTGCCAGCAGCTTGACAGGGACAGGGTTTTCGCAGACCCAGTACTTC. It codes for CASSLTGTGFSQTQYF.

The genes are TRBV18 and TRBJ1-1; D might be TRBD1 (5 bases). The length of the CDR3 is 15 residues. Germline CDR1 is KGHSH and CDR2 is LQKENI. V was trimmed by 7 bases and J by 7 bases, leaving 22 bases between them. The CDR3 DNA sequence: TGTGCCAGCTTCCCATCCACCGGGACCGAGAATGAAGCTTTCTTT. Protein sequence: CASFPSTGTENEAFF.

The chain recombines TRBV19 with TRBJ2-5, with 8 bases lining up with TRBD1. Germline V gives CDR1 LNHDA, CDR2 SQIVND (reference sequence). V shed 6 bases, J shed 2 bases, and the junction held 2 bases outside the gene matches. The CDR3 consists of 13 residues. The CDR3 spells CASRRTGQETQYF. The CDR3 region has the DNA TGTGCCAGTAGGCGGACAGGGCAAGAGACCCAGTACTTC.

CDR3 DNA: TGTGCCAGCAGTGATGGTAGGCTGGCTCAAGAGACCCAGTACTTC. Residues: CASSDGRLAQETQYF. The genes are TRBV2 and TRBJ2-5; D remains ambiguous. Germline-derived CDR1 and CDR2 are SNHLY and FYNNEI. V was pared by 3 bases and J by 2 bases, with 13 bases between. This CDR3 has 15 amino acids.

The genes are TRBV7-6 and TRBJ2-5, with D possibly matching TRBD2 (5 bases). From germline, CDR1 is SGHVS and CDR2 FNYEAQ. This CDR3 contains 14 residues. V lost 5 bases, J lost 5 bases, and 15 bases lay in between. The CDR3 coding sequence is TGTGCCAGCAGCCGCTCGGGGTGGGCGGAGACCCAGTACTTC. The encoded protein is CASSRSGWAETQYF.

The table lists this clone with a few counts. The CDR3 is CASSWTGVGGQPQHF. The CDR3 bases are TGTGCCAGCAGCTGGACAGGGGTTGGAGGTCAGCCCCAGCATTTT. The gene calls are TRBV6-1 and TRBJ1-5; 9 bases map to TRBD1. V shed 6 bases and J 6 bases; nucleotides not matched to a gene: 9. CDR3 length: 15 amino acids. From germline, CDR1 is MNHNS and CDR2 SASEGT.

A few counts support this clone. The V gene is TRBV6-6, the J gene TRBJ1-2, with 7 positions matching TRBD1. With 5 bases clipped from V and 6 bases from J, the junction kept 12 bases outside the gene matches. The CDR3 extends over 15 amino acids. The V gene's germline CDR1 is MNHNY and CDR2 SVGAGI (reference sequence). The CDR3 nucleotides read TGTGCCAGCAGTGCCACCGGGGGGACAGCGGATGGCTACACCTTC. This sequence encodes CASSATGGTADGYTF.

This chain uses TRBV28 with TRBJ1-1; 7 bases line up with TRBD1. The CDR3 has 16 residues. J was trimmed by 1 base and V by 7 bases; bases with no gene match: 12. CDR1 MDHEN and CDR2 SYDVKM come from the germline V gene. CDR3 residues: CASIPERGLENTEAFF. CDR3 coding DNA: TGTGCCAGCATCCCGGAAAGGGGGCTGGAGAACACTGAAGCTTTCTTT. Together with reference TRBV28 and TRBJ1-1, the CDR3 gives the full variable domain: DVKVTQSSRYLVKRTGEKVFLECVQDMDHENMFWYRQDPGLGLRLIYFSYDVKMKEKGDIPEGYSVSREKKERFSLILESASTNQTSMYLCASIPERGLENTEAFFGQGTRLTVV.

V gene TRBV4-2 combines with J gene TRBJ1-1; maybe TRBD1 (6 bases). The V end lost 1 base, the J end lost 1 base, and 10 bases lay between the germline ends. The V gene's germline CDR1 is LGHNA and CDR2 YNFKEQ. The length of the CDR3 is 15 residues. The CDR3, as DNA: TGTGCCAGCAGCCAAGCCGGGACAAAGAACACTGAAGCTTTCTTT. It specifies CASSQAGTKNTEAFF.

The chain joins TRBV30 to TRBJ1-5; D is perhaps TRBD1 (5 bases). The CDR3 contains 13 residues. Trimming shortened V by 2 bases and J by 5 bases, and 10 bases separated the two germline ends. Per the germline V gene, CDR1 is GTSNPN and CDR2 is SVGIG (reference sequence). The DNA for the CDR3 is TGTGCCTGGAGTCTCTGGGGGGATCAGCCCCAGCATTTT. Amino acids: CAWSLWGDQPQHF.

Of note for this clone: A junction end diverges from the germline sequence, so it may reflect a read error. The sample carries other DNA sequences with the same CDR3. V and J are TRBV7-2 and TRBJ1-5; D call uncertain. Germline loops: CDR1 SGHTA, CDR2 FQGNSA. The CDR3 covers 12 residues. The CDR3 DNA follows: TGTGCCAGCAGCTTAGTGGGCCGGCCCCAACATTTT. It encodes CASSLVGRPQHF.

V usage is TRBV9 and J usage is TRBJ2-7, with 9 bases lining up with TRBD2. Germline trimming cut 4 bases from V and 4 bases from J; bases unmatched to any gene: 3. The CDR3 extends over 13 amino acids. Germline CDR1 is SGDLS and CDR2 is YYNGEE. CDR3 bases: TGTGCCAGCAGCTCCGGACTAGCGTACGAGCAGTACTTC. Its translation: CASSSGLAYEQYF.

This clone came up once. The chain recombines TRBV9 with TRBJ1-1, with TRBD1 matching 7 bases. With 5 bases clipped from V and 6 bases from J, the junction kept 13 bases outside the gene matches. This CDR3 is 15 amino acids long. Per the germline V gene, CDR1 is SGDLS and CDR2 is YYNGEE. CDR3 region: CASSMDLQGFSEAFF. As DNA, the CDR3 is TGTGCCAGCAGTATGGACTTACAGGGGTTCTCTGAAGCTTTCTTT.

This chain links TRBV29-1 with TRBJ2-1; D unresolved. Germline V lookup: CDR1 SQVTM, CDR2 ANQGSEA. Trimming pared 5 bases from V and 4 bases from J, leaving 12 bases between. The CDR3 spans 13 residues. CDR3 bases: TGCAGCGTTTCCTCACTTCAATACAATGAGCAGTTCTTC. Its translation is CSVSSLQYNEQFF.

The rearrangement joins TRBV18 to TRBJ1-4; D perhaps matches TRBD1 (6 bases). V lost 6 bases to trimming and J lost 0 bases, with 8 bases between them. The CDR3 is 14 residues long. The germline gives CDR1 KGHSH, CDR2 LQKENI. CDR3 sequence: CASSRTATNEKLFF. CDR3 sequence (DNA): TGTGCCAGCTCCCGGACAGCAACTAATGAAAAACTGTTTTTT.

The J gene is TRBJ1-5, the V gene TRBV28, with D possibly being TRBD1 (5 bases). Per germline, CDR1 MDHEN and CDR2 SYDVKM. CDR3 size: 15 residues. Trimming took 4 bases from V and 2 from J, leaving 12 bases between them. In DNA, the CDR3 is TGTGCCAGCAGTTCCTTGGGGCGGGGCAATCAGCCCCAGCATTTT. Encoded protein: CASSSLGRGNQPQHF.

The chain has TRBV4-2 and TRBJ2-6; 7 bases fit TRBD2. Trimming took 1 base from V and 0 from J; bases not matched to a gene: 0. Germline assignment: CDR1 LGHNA and CDR2 YNFKEQ. The CDR3 is 16 amino acids. In DNA, the CDR3 is TGTGCCAGCAGCCAAGGGGAGGGCTCTGGGGCCAACGTCCTGACTTTC. Translated, it gives CASSQGEGSGANVLTF.

The rearrangement uses TRBV10-3 and TRBJ2-3; TRBD2 matches 9 bases. Germline values: CDR1 ENHRY, CDR2 SYGVKD. This CDR3 has 17 residues. V shed 4 bases, J shed 2 bases, and the junction held 10 bases outside the gene matches. For the CDR3, the DNA is TGTGCCATCAGTGGTATGGATGGGACTAGCCCCACAGATACGCAGTATTTT. This encodes CAISGMDGTSPTDTQYF.

V and J are TRBV7-2 and TRBJ2-5; 7 nucleotides align to TRBD1. Trimming at V came to 5 bases and at J to 3 bases, leaving 9 bases not matched to a gene. CDR1 is SGHTA, CDR2 FQGNSA, per germline. The CDR3 loop spans 15 amino acids. The CDR3 bases are TGTGCCAGCAGCCTGAGAGCAGGGGGAAAAGAGACCCAGTACTTC. As protein: CASSLRAGGKETQYF.

V is TRBV4-1 and J is TRBJ2-7; D unresolved. Per germline, CDR1 MGHRA and CDR2 YSYEKL. The CDR3 runs 15 residues. The V end lost 0 bases, the J end lost 0 bases, and 9 bases lay between the germline ends. The CDR3 loop reads CASSQESTNSYEQYF. CDR3 DNA sequence: TGCGCCAGCAGCCAAGAAAGCACTAACTCCTACGAGCAGTACTTC.